This T cell receptor beta chain was captured in a study of blood T cell repertoires in COVID-19. On the study more broadly: The origin of the acute and convalescent COVID-19 samples was the United States, Italy and Spain. T cells, B-cell-depleted T cells, or PBMCs provided the cDNA or gDNA that served as material.

Per germline, CDR1 MRHNA and CDR2 SNTAGT. Unmatched junction bases numbered 5, after V lost 7 bases and J lost 3 bases. The CDR3 has 15 amino acids. As processed by the authors: From reference gene primer amplification, estimates of nucleated cell counts were derived. The assay was immunoSEQ multiplex PCR, and TCRdb's table has in-frame clones only and misses some. V and J calls and clone size are those listed in that table; D and trimming were worked out from the DNA. The profile shows roughly 16,000 clones, approximately 93% of them singletons. The rearrangement uses TRBV6-4 and TRBJ2-2; 10 bases fit TRBD2. Sequencing was carried out using peripheral blood. The TCR originated in a human donor in a cohort sampled during active COVID-19. The CDR3 DNA reads as TGTGCCAGCACCCGGACTAGCGGCGACACCGGGGAGCTGTTTTTT. Residues: CASTRTSGDTGELFF.